These 21 T cell receptor beta chains share one sample of origin, sequenced in a study of blood T cell repertoires in COVID-19. Libraries were prepared by immunoSEQ multiplex PCR; TCRdb keeps only in-frame clonotypes and omits some of them. The sample has roughly 380,000 clones; around 85% are singletons. The sample comprised peripheral blood. These receptors came from a woman between 18 and 30 years old with acute or convalescent COVID-19.

In this sample, this clone turned up once. V and J are TRBV19 and TRBJ1-5, with TRBD1 matching 10 bases. The germline gives CDR1 LNHDA, CDR2 SQIVND (reference sequence). The V and J ends lost 3 bases and 4 bases, in that order; junction bases with no gene match: 3. This CDR3 comprises 15 residues. The CDR3 DNA is TGTGCCAGTAGTATGAGGACAGGGGGAAATCAGCCCCAGCATTTT. The encoded protein is CASSMRTGGNQPQHF.

This rearrangement joins TRBV6-5 to TRBJ1-5; 9 nucleotides align to TRBD1. The CDR3 is 15 residues long. From germline, CDR1 is MNHEY and CDR2 SVGAGI. J was trimmed by 5 bases and V by 6 bases; bases with no gene match: 8. As DNA, the CDR3 is TGTGCCAGCAGGCAGGACAGGGGAGGAGATCAGCCCCAGCATTTT. Its translation is CASRQDRGGDQPQHF.

The chain combines TRBV12-5 with TRBJ1-4; D gene uncertain. V was trimmed by 1 base and J by 0 bases, leaving 9 bases between them. This CDR3 is 16 amino acids long. In germline, CDR1 is LGHNT, CDR2 FRNRAP. For the CDR3, the DNA is TGTGCTAGTGGTTTGGACAGACATTCAACTAATGAAAAACTGTTTTTT. Translated: CASGLDRHSTNEKLFF.

The genes are TRBV19 and TRBJ1-1, with D possibly being TRBD1 (5 bases). The germline V gene encodes CDR1 LNHDA and CDR2 SQIVND (reference sequence). With 7 bases removed from V and 5 bases from J, the gap between germline ends came to 23 bases. The CDR3 consists of 16 residues. The CDR3 region is CASIPIRQGKNTEAFF. CDR3 nucleotide sequence: TGTGCCAGTATACCGATCCGGCAGGGTAAAAATACTGAAGCTTTCTTT.

The chain recombines TRBV6-5 with TRBJ2-7; TRBD2 is a possible D gene (5 bases). The V gene lost 7 bases and the J gene lost 5 bases, with 18 bases spanning the gap. Per germline, CDR1 MNHEY and CDR2 SVGAGI. The length of the CDR3 is 14 residues. The CDR3 loop is CASKAAGQFNEQYF. Written as DNA, the CDR3 is TGTGCCAGCAAAGCGGCTGGGCAGTTTAACGAGCAGTACTTC.

This chain connects TRBV5-1 to TRBJ1-1; 7 bases line up with TRBD1. Per germline, CDR1 SGHRS and CDR2 YFSETQ. V shed 0 bases, J shed 2 bases, and the junction held 1 base outside the gene matches. There are 14 residues in the CDR3. The CDR3 DNA follows: TGCGCCAGCAGCTTGGGGGACAGTAACACTGAAGCTTTCTTT. Protein sequence: CASSLGDSNTEAFF.

V is TRBV9 and J is TRBJ1-3; TRBD1 aligns across 11 bases. The trim removed 4 bases at V and 4 bases at J, leaving 4 bases unmatched. The CDR3 is made up of 15 amino acids. CDR1 and CDR2 (germline): SGDLS, YYNGEE. CDR3 region: CASSPGQGAGNTIYF. The DNA for the CDR3 is TGTGCCAGCAGCCCAGGACAGGGGGCCGGAAACACCATATATTTT. Supplemented by reference TRBV9 and TRBJ1-3, the full variable domain reads DSGVTQTPKHLITATGQRVTLRCSPRSGDLSVYWYQQSLDQGLQFLIQYYNGEERAKGNILERFSAQQFPDLHSELNLSSLELGDSALYFCASSPGQGAGNTIYFGEGSWLTVV.

The rearrangement links TRBV29-1 to TRBJ2-3; 9 nucleotides line up with TRBD2. This CDR3 is built from 13 residues. With 4 bases clipped from V and 7 bases from J, the junction kept 6 bases outside the gene matches. Germline V gene sequence: CDR1 SQVTM, CDR2 ANQGSEA. The CDR3 coding sequence is TGCAGCGTTGTCGGCGGGGGGGTATATACGCAGTATTTT. As protein: CSVVGGGVYTQYF.

The chain employs TRBV5-1 and TRBJ1-1; 9 bases match TRBD1. V was pared by 3 bases and J by 4 bases, with 13 bases of the junction left unmatched. The CDR3 contains 17 residues. Germline V lookup: CDR1 SGHRS, CDR2 YFSETQ. CDR3 DNA: TGCGCCAGCAGCTCCTACACCTTAACAGGGGGCTTCACTGAAGCTTTCTTT. Translation: CASSSYTLTGGFTEAFF.

The rearrangement links TRBV28 to TRBJ1-4; 7 bases match TRBD1. The CDR3 spans 14 residues. V shed 4 bases, J shed 5 bases, and the junction held 4 bases outside the gene matches. CDR1 and CDR2 from the germline V gene are MDHEN and SYDVKM. The CDR3 here is CASSWGQQNEKLFF. CDR3 DNA sequence: TGTGCCAGCAGTTGGGGACAGCAAAATGAAAAACTGTTTTTT.

V usage is TRBV30 and J usage is TRBJ2-5; 13 nucleotides agree with TRBD2. The trim removed 2 bases at V and 8 bases at J, leaving 5 bases unmatched. The CDR3 is made up of 14 amino acids. Germline V CDR1 and CDR2: GTSNPN, SVGIG (reference sequence). In DNA, the CDR3 is TGTGCCTGGAGTCGCGGGACTAGCGGGGCTACCCAGTACTTC. Its translation: CAWSRGTSGATQYF.

Only one count was recorded for this clone. The CDR3 DNA sequence: TGTGCCAGCAGTTACCTGGGAGTCCACGACAATGAGCAGTTCTTC. Protein: CASSYLGVHDNEQFF. The gene calls are TRBV6-5 and TRBJ2-1; D is perhaps TRBD2 (5 bases). There are 15 residues in the CDR3. CDR1 and CDR2 (germline): MNHEY, SVGAGI. V was pared by 2 bases and J by 5 bases, with 13 bases between.

The J gene is TRBJ2-6, the V gene TRBV2; tentative D call: TRBD1 (5 bases). This CDR3 region has 14 residues. V was trimmed by 9 bases and J by 0 bases, leaving 9 bases between them. Germline V lookup: CDR1 SNHLY, CDR2 FYNNEI. In DNA form, the CDR3 reads TGTGCCAGAGGCCAGGGCTCTGGGGCCAACGTCCTGACTTTC. Translated: CARGQGSGANVLTF.

The V and J genes are TRBV5-1 and TRBJ1-6, with 9 bases identical to TRBD1. This CDR3 is 14 amino acids long. The germline CDR1 and CDR2 sequences are SGHRS and YFSETQ. V was pared by 4 bases and J by 13 bases, with 9 bases of the junction left unmatched. The CDR3 sequence is CASSPGQGLRPLHF. For the CDR3, the DNA is TGCGCCAGCAGCCCCGGACAGGGGCTGAGGCCCCTCCACTTT.

The chain has TRBV28 and TRBJ2-2, with D tentatively TRBD1 (6 bases). The V end lost 8 bases, the J end lost 3 bases, and 19 bases lay between the germline ends. Germline V CDR1 and CDR2: MDHEN, SYDVKM. This CDR3 is 16 amino acids long. The CDR3 sequence is CASGKQGRTHTGELFF. The CDR3 bases are TGTGCCAGCGGTAAACAGGGACGGACTCACACCGGGGAGCTGTTTTTT.

The chain has TRBV5-4 and TRBJ1-2, with 11 bases fitting TRBD1. Germline V lookup: CDR1 SGHNT, CDR2 YYREEE (reference sequence). This CDR3 is built from 18 residues. Trimming cost V 0 bases and J 7 bases; bases outside gene matches: 14. For the CDR3, the DNA is TGTGCCAGCAGCTTGGCCCGAGGACAGGGGGCGCTGGGCGCTGGCTACACCTTC. Amino acid sequence: CASSLARGQGALGAGYTF.

The rearrangement uses TRBV14 and TRBJ2-7; D uncertain. This CDR3 has 13 residues. V lost 4 bases, J lost 5 bases, and 12 bases lay in between. Germline V lookup: CDR1 SGHDN, CDR2 FVKESK. The CDR3: CASSPAGQNEQYF. CDR3 DNA sequence: TGTGCCAGCAGCCCGGCAGGTCAGAACGAGCAGTACTTC.

This rearrangement joins TRBV2 to TRBJ1-1, with TRBD1 identical over 7 bases. The ends lost 7 bases at V and 5 bases at J; junction bases unmatched: 4. CDR1 and CDR2 from the germline V gene are SNHLY and FYNNEI. This CDR3 contains 12 residues. In DNA, the CDR3 is TGTGCCAGCACCCGACAGGGAACTGAAGCTTTCTTT. This sequence encodes CASTRQGTEAFF.

A single count supports this clone. This rearrangement joins TRBV3-1 (or the pseudogene TRBV3-2) to TRBJ2-7; 10 nucleotides align to TRBD2. Germline V CDR1 and CDR2: LGHDT, YNNKEL (reference sequence). This CDR3 region has 17 residues. The V gene end was trimmed by 0 bases and the J gene end by 3 bases; junction bases not matched to a gene: 8. In DNA form, the CDR3 reads TGTGCCAGCAGCCAAGAAGGGTTAGCGGGAGGCTTCTACGAGCAGTACTTC. Amino acid sequence: CASSQEGLAGGFYEQYF.

This sequence joins TRBV11-3 and TRBJ2-3; 8 nucleotides align to TRBD1. Trimming cost V 2 bases and J 7 bases; bases outside gene matches: 8. The CDR3 length is 15 residues. Germline CDR1 SGHNT, CDR2 YENEEA. The CDR3 nucleotides read TGTGCCAGCAGCTTATCGGGACAGGCTGATAATACGCAGTATTTT. Its protein product is CASSLSGQADNTQYF.

This chain uses TRBV7-2 with TRBJ2-1; 8 bases align to TRBD1. Losses at the gene ends were 5 bases for V and 8 bases for J; bases not matched to a gene: 11. The CDR3 sequence is 15 residues long. CDR1 is SGHTA and CDR2 is FQGNSA in the germline V gene. CDR3 sequence: CASSPGTGEGYEQFF. DNA for the CDR3: TGTGCCAGCAGCCCAGGGACAGGAGAAGGGTATGAGCAGTTCTTC.